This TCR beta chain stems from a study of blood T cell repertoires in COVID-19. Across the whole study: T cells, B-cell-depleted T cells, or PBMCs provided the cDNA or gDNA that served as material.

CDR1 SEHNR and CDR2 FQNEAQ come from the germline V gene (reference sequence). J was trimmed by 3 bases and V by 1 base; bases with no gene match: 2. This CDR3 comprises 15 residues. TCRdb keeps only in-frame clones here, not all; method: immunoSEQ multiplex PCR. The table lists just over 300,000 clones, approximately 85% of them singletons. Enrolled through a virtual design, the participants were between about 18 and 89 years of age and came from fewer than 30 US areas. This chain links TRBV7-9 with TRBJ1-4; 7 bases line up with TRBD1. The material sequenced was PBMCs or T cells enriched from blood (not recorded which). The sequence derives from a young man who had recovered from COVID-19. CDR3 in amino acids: CASSLEGQPNEKLFF. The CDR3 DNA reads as TGTGCCAGCAGCTTAGAGGGACAGCCTAATGAAAAACTGTTTTTT.